This TCR beta chain is from a study of blood T cell repertoires in COVID-19. Background on the study: COVID-19 samples collected from the United States, Italy and Spain covered acute and convalescent phases. T cells, B-cell-depleted T cells, or PBMCs supplied cDNA or gDNA.

This clone was counted a single time. Original methodology: Reference gene primers were amplified, and this amplification served to estimate nucleated cell counts. Some clones are missing from TCRdb's copy, which holds only in-frame ones; the method was immunoSEQ multiplex PCR. The D gene and trimming were derived from the DNA, and the V and J assignments and clone size from that table. The data contain about 56,000 clones, around 84% of them singletons. There are 14 residues in the CDR3. Looked up from germline, CDR1 is SGHRS and CDR2 is YFSETQ. V shed 5 bases and J 5 bases; nucleotides not matched to a gene: 8.

The V call is TRBV5-1, the J call TRBJ2-5; 8 bases line up with TRBD1. Sequencing was done on a sample of peripheral blood. The TCR originated in a woman aged 80 or older with acute or convalescent COVID-19. In DNA form, the CDR3 reads TGCGCCAGCAGGGACTACAGGGGGAGGGAGACCCAGTACTTC. Translated: CASRDYRGRETQYF.